What follows are 29 T cell receptor beta chains derived from one specimen sequenced in a study of shared clonotypes between healthy human individuals. Sequencing was performed with immunoSEQ multiplex PCR; in TCRdb, only in-frame clones are kept and a portion is missing. The repertoire includes about 1 million clones, roughly 70% of them detected once, and roughly 1.5% sits in the top ten. The sequenced material came from memory CD4+ T cells sorted from blood. The subset was: CD45RA-negative fraction. These receptors were taken from a man between 18 and 29 years old in good health.

The chain joins TRBV6-5 to TRBJ1-5; no firm D call. The germline V gene encodes CDR1 MNHEY and CDR2 SVGAGI. Trimming left V 4 bases short and J 2 bases short, with 15 bases between. This CDR3 is built from 16 residues. CDR3 coding DNA: TGTGCCAGCAGTTCCCTCGTACCAGTGGGCAATCAGCCCCAGCATTTT. Its protein product is CASSSLVPVGNQPQHF.

The chain joins TRBV9 to TRBJ1-2, with D unclear. With 0 bases removed from V and 4 bases from J, the gap between germline ends came to 10 bases. Looked up from germline, CDR1 is SGDLS and CDR2 is YYNGEE. This CDR3 contains 14 residues. The CDR3 DNA reads TGTGCCAGCAGCGTAGACTATGGGTCCTATGGCTACACCTTC. It translates to CASSVDYGSYGYTF.

V gene TRBV27 combines with J gene TRBJ2-7; 12 bases line up with TRBD2. The length of the CDR3 is 15 residues. Germline CDR1 is MNHEY and CDR2 is SMNVEV (reference sequence). The V and J ends lost 4 bases and 0 bases, in that order; junction bases with no gene match: 1. In DNA form, the CDR3 reads TGTGCCAGCAGTTGGACTAGCGGGACCTCCTACGAGCAGTACTTC. As protein: CASSWTSGTSYEQYF.

The chain uses TRBV28 and TRBJ1-1, with D perhaps TRBD1 (6 bases). Germline CDR1 is MDHEN and CDR2 is SYDVKM. V shed 0 bases and J shed 11 bases, with 10 bases lying between them. This CDR3 has 12 amino acids. The DNA of the CDR3 is TGTGCCAGCAGTTTATGGTCAGGGGACGCTTTCTTT. Protein: CASSLWSGDAFF.

The chain joins TRBV4-1 to TRBJ2-3; no reliable D call. From germline, CDR1 is MGHRA and CDR2 YSYEKL. The CDR3 runs to 17 residues. The V and J ends lost 2 bases and 0 bases respectively, with 15 bases between them. The CDR3 loop is CASSQFPNPSSTDTQYF. The CDR3, as DNA: TGCGCCAGCAGCCAATTCCCGAACCCCTCTAGCACAGATACGCAGTATTTT.

This chain links TRBV6-1 with TRBJ1-5, with a possible D match to TRBD1 (6 bases). The CDR3 totals 15 residues. The germline gives CDR1 MNHNS, CDR2 SASEGT. Trimming removed 4 bases at V and 4 bases at J, with 14 bases between. The CDR3 DNA is TGTGCCAGCAGTGCGGACACAGGGATTAATCAGCCCCAGCATTTT. Its protein is CASSADTGINQPQHF.

This clone was seen a few times. This chain links TRBV14 with TRBJ2-4; tentative D call: TRBD1 (7 bases). The CDR3 sequence is 15 residues long. Trimming removed 1 base at V and 6 bases at J, with 13 bases between. Per the germline V gene, CDR1 is SGHDN and CDR2 is FVKESK. The CDR3 loop reads CASSQARQGGNIQYF. The CDR3 DNA is TGTGCCAGCAGCCAAGCCAGGCAGGGGGGAAACATTCAGTACTTC.

V and J are TRBV7-9 and TRBJ2-2; D is possibly TRBD1 (6 bases). V was trimmed by 11 bases and J by 1 base, leaving 8 bases between them. This CDR3 spans 12 amino acids. Per the germline V gene, CDR1 is SEHNR and CDR2 is FQNEAQ (reference sequence). Here the CDR3 reads CAGGQNTGELFF. CDR3 nucleotide sequence: TGTGCCGGGGGCCAGAACACCGGGGAGCTGTTTTTT.

J is TRBJ1-2 and V is TRBV11-2; 7 positions agree with TRBD1. The CDR3 has 15 amino acids. CDR1 and CDR2 (germline): SGHAT, FQNNGV. Unmatched junction bases numbered 6, after V lost 5 bases and J lost 0 bases. CDR3 residues: CASSPGTASNYGYTF. The CDR3 DNA reads TGTGCCAGCAGCCCCGGGACAGCGTCTAACTATGGCTACACCTTC.

The table lists this clone with a few counts. The chain uses TRBV5-4 and TRBJ2-2, with TRBD1 as a possible D gene (5 bases). This CDR3 contains 14 residues. V was clipped by 4 bases and J by 6 bases, with 13 bases between them. Germline loops: CDR1 SGHNT, CDR2 YYREEE (reference sequence). The CDR3 DNA sequence: TGTGCCAGCAGCATACAACAGGCGGCCGGGGAGCTGTTTTTT. Protein product: CASSIQQAAGELFF.

This chain's CDR3 is CASMGQGAPNEQFF. Here the CDR3 DNA reads TGTGCCAGCATGGGACAGGGGGCGCCCAATGAGCAGTTCTTC. The rearrangement uses TRBV6-1 and TRBJ2-1, with TRBD1 identical over 12 bases. The junction had 4 bases not matched to a gene; V was cut back by 7 bases and J by 6 bases. The CDR3 contains 14 residues. The germline V gene has CDR1 MNHNS and CDR2 SASEGT.

With regard to this clone: This could be a read error, since a much larger clone is one nucleotide away. This chain links TRBV28 with TRBJ2-3, with unresolved D. This CDR3 spans 13 amino acids. V was cut by 2 bases and J by 0 bases, with 3 bases left in between. Germline CDR1 MDHEN, CDR2 SYDVKM. CDR3 residues: CASSLTSTDTQYF. The CDR3 nucleotides are TGTGCCAGCAGTTTAACTAGCACAGATACGCAGTATTTT.

CDR3 coding DNA: TGTGCCTGGAGTACCGTACAGGGCGGTGCCGTCCTGACTTTC. The encoded protein is CAWSTVQGGAVLTF. The V gene is TRBV30, the J gene TRBJ2-6; D is perhaps TRBD1 (6 bases). CDR1 and CDR2 from the germline V gene are GTSNPN and SVGIG (reference sequence). The CDR3 has 14 residues. Trimming left V 2 bases short and J 12 bases short, with 17 bases between.

J is TRBJ2-5 and V is TRBV7-2; D unresolved. This CDR3 has 15 amino acids. Germline V gene lookup returns CDR1 SGHTA and CDR2 FQGNSA. Trimming stripped 5 bases from V and 3 bases from J, with 16 bases between. The CDR3, as DNA: TGTGCCAGCAGCCCCCAGAGTTCGAAGGAAGAGACCCAGTACTTC. This sequence encodes CASSPQSSKEETQYF.

About this clone itself: The identical CDR3 is also encoded by other nucleotide sequences in the sample. This sequence joins TRBV2 and TRBJ1-2, with 9 bases fitting TRBD1. Trimming removed 5 bases from V and 2 bases from J; junction bases left unmatched: 3. The germline CDR1 and CDR2 sequences are SNHLY and FYNNEI. CDR3 size: 14 residues. The CDR3 DNA follows: TGTGCCAGCAGTCTCGGACAGGGGAACTATGGCTACACCTTC. This codes for CASSLGQGNYGYTF.

Turning to this clone: The sample holds other DNA sequences that translate to the same CDR3. CDR3 nucleotide sequence: TGTGCCAGCAGTCTACAGGGAGTCGGCAATCAGCCCCAGCATTTT. This gives the protein CASSLQGVGNQPQHF. This chain joins TRBV7-2 and TRBJ1-5; maybe TRBD1 (6 bases). Germline CDR1 SGHTA, CDR2 FQGNSA. This CDR3 contains 15 residues. V dropped 6 bases and J dropped 2 bases, with 14 bases sitting between them.

This clone was seen only once. The rearrangement uses TRBV19 and TRBJ2-2; D gene unclear. The CDR3 consists of 13 residues. Looked up from germline, CDR1 is LNHDA and CDR2 is SQIVND (reference sequence). V lost 11 bases, J lost 15 bases, and 25 bases lay in between. CDR3 sequence: CASQSGRSGVVFF. In nucleotides, the CDR3 is TGTGCCTCACAATCGGGCCGAAGTGGGGTGGTGTTTTTT. Together with reference TRBV19 and TRBJ2-2, the CDR3 gives the full variable domain: DGGITQSPKYLFRKEGQNVTLSCEQNLNHDAMYWYRQDPGQGLRLIYYSQIVNDFQKGDIAEGYSVSREKKESFPLTVTSAQKNPTAFYLCASQSGRSGVVFFGEGSRLTVL.

The chain couples TRBV10-1 to TRBJ1-3; possible D gene TRBD1, 6 bases. V was cut by 0 bases and J by 0 bases, with 6 bases left in between. The germline V gene encodes CDR1 WNHNN and CDR2 SYGVQD (reference sequence). CDR3 length: 15 amino acids. The CDR3 bases are TGCGCCAGCAGTGAGTCAGGGGGCTCTGGAAACACCATATATTTT. Translated: CASSESGGSGNTIYF.

This clone has just a few counts. This chain links TRBV5-4 with TRBJ2-2; 8 nucleotides align to TRBD1. The germline V gene has CDR1 SGHNT and CDR2 YYREEE (reference sequence). The V and J ends lost 4 bases and 6 bases, in that order; junction bases with no gene match: 8. CDR3 length equals 15 residues. DNA for the CDR3: TGTGCCAGCAGCCCCGGACAGGGAAGGGCCGGGGAGCTGTTTTTT. Protein: CASSPGQGRAGELFF.

The rearrangement links TRBV6-6 to TRBJ1-4; D possibly corresponds to TRBD1 (5 bases). Germline values: CDR1 MNHNY, CDR2 SVGAGI (reference sequence). V lost 5 bases and J lost 0, with 13 bases in between. The CDR3 totals 16 residues. The CDR3 loop reads CASSDWTPATNEKLFF. The CDR3 DNA reads TGTGCCAGCAGTGACTGGACACCTGCAACTAATGAAAAACTGTTTTTT.

V and J are TRBV20-1 and TRBJ2-7; possibly TRBD2 for D (6 bases). The V gene's germline CDR1 is DFQATT and CDR2 SNEGSKA (reference sequence). V was shortened by 4 bases and J by 6 bases, with 10 bases between the two germline ends. This CDR3 spans 11 amino acids. In nucleotides, the CDR3 is TGCAGTGCTACCCGGGACTCCGAGCAGTACTTC. Translating gives CSATRDSEQYF.

Only one count was recorded for this clone. The rearrangement uses TRBV27 and TRBJ1-6, with D maybe TRBD1 (5 bases). The germline gives CDR1 MNHEY, CDR2 SMNVEV (reference sequence). This CDR3 has 16 amino acids. Between the trimmed V and J ends, which lost 0 bases and 7 bases, there was a span of 13 bases. The CDR3 DNA reads TGTGCCAGCAGTTTATCGACTTATGGGGGAAATTCACCCCTCCACTTT. Amino acid sequence: CASSLSTYGGNSPLHF.

The rearrangement uses TRBV18 and TRBJ2-7; 8 bases map to TRBD1. The ends lost 3 bases at V and 1 base at J; junction bases unmatched: 2. The CDR3 consists of 14 residues. Germline V CDR1 and CDR2: KGHSH, LQKENI. The CDR3 spells CASSPRDRSYEQYF. CDR3 DNA: TGTGCCAGCTCACCTAGGGACAGGTCCTACGAGCAGTACTTC.

In regard to this clone: The same CDR3 also results from other DNA sequences found in this sample. This rearrangement joins TRBV11-2 to TRBJ2-7; D remains ambiguous. V lost 2 bases and J 5 bases, leaving 4 bases between the germline ends. The CDR3 has 11 amino acids. CDR1 SGHAT and CDR2 FQNNGV come from the germline V gene. The CDR3, as DNA: TGTGCCAGCAGCTTAAGGGACGAGCAGTACTTC. This gives the protein CASSLRDEQYF.

The chain employs TRBV4-3 and TRBJ2-1, with 12 positions matching TRBD2. CDR1 is LGHNA, CDR2 YSLEER, per germline. There are 15 residues in the CDR3. Unmatched junction bases numbered 5, after V lost 3 bases and J lost 8 bases. The CDR3, as DNA: TGCGCCAGCAGCCACGGACTAGCGGGGAGGGATGAGCAGTTCTTC. This codes for CASSHGLAGRDEQFF.

The rearrangement links TRBV5-1 to TRBJ2-3; D is perhaps TRBD1 (5 bases). Germline loops: CDR1 SGHRS, CDR2 YFSETQ. The CDR3 loop spans 16 amino acids. Trimming cost V 2 bases and J 1 base, with 14 bases left between them. The CDR3 region is CASSFGHETGTDTQYF. As DNA, the CDR3 is TGCGCCAGCAGCTTCGGACACGAAACTGGCACAGATACGCAGTATTTT.

The chain joins TRBV4-3 to TRBJ2-6, with TRBD1 as a possible D gene (6 bases). In germline, CDR1 is LGHNA, CDR2 YSLEER. Between the trimmed V and J ends, which lost 4 bases and 4 bases, there was a span of 14 bases. This CDR3 comprises 16 residues. The CDR3 coding sequence is TGCGCCAGCAGCCCAACATCAGGGGTCGGGGCCAACGTCCTGACTTTC. It encodes CASSPTSGVGANVLTF.

This rearrangement joins TRBV9 to TRBJ2-2; 7 bases are shared with TRBD1. This CDR3 has 15 amino acids. Per germline, CDR1 SGDLS and CDR2 YYNGEE. The ends lost 0 bases at V and 4 bases at J; junction bases unmatched: 3. Here the CDR3 reads CASSVEGQSTGELFF. CDR3 coding DNA: TGTGCCAGCAGCGTAGAGGGACAGTCCACCGGGGAGCTGTTTTTT.

The chain is built from TRBV6-5 and TRBJ1-2; 10 positions match TRBD1. V lost 4 bases, J lost 5 bases, and 4 bases stayed unmatched. Germline CDR1 is MNHEY and CDR2 is SVGAGI. This CDR3 region has 14 residues. CDR3 DNA: TGTGCCAGCAGTTTGACAGGGGGCGTGTATGGCTACACCTTC. It specifies CASSLTGGVYGYTF.